A selection of T cell receptor beta chains follows, all from one sample in a study of cytomegalovirus exposure and HLA in healthy donors. Repertoires were generated with immunoSEQ multiplex PCR, while TCRdb's copy carries only in-frame clones and drops some. Seen in this sample are about 92,000 clones; the ten most common clones hold 15%. The sequencing input was PBMCs. The receptors stem from a man in his fifties in good health and CMV-seropositive. Each CDR3 is given with its conserved first and last residue. A D gene is named only where the DNA matches it firmly.

J gene: TRBJ1-1
CDR3 length: 15
V gene: TRBV19
D gene: -
CDR3 DNA: TGTGCCAGTAGTCGAGACGGGACATTGAACACTGAAGCTTTCTTT
CDR3 protein: CASSRDGTLNTEAFF

J gene: TRBJ2-5
CDR3 length: 16
V gene: TRBV7-8
D gene: TRBD2
CDR3 DNA: TGTGCCAGCAGCCCCGGACTAGCGGGAAGGAGAGAGACCCAGTACTTC
CDR3 protein: CASSPGLAGRRETQYF

J gene: TRBJ2-5
CDR3 length: 15
V gene: TRBV9
D gene: TRBD2
CDR3 DNA: TGTGCCAGCAGCGCCAAGCCGGGACTAGTAGAGACCCAGTACTTC
CDR3 protein: CASSAKPGLVETQYF

J gene: TRBJ1-1
CDR3 length: 11
V gene: TRBV18
D gene: TRBD1
CDR3 DNA: TGTGCCAGCTCTACAGGGGTTGAAGCTTTCTTT
CDR3 protein: CASSTGVEAFF

J gene: TRBJ2-7
CDR3 length: 15
V gene: TRBV5-6
D gene: TRBD1
CDR3 DNA: TGTGCCAGCAGCTCAAAGGGACAGGATTACTACGAGCAGTACTTC
CDR3 protein: CASSSKGQDYYEQYF

J gene: TRBJ1-1
CDR3 length: 14
V gene: TRBV30
D gene: TRBD1
CDR3 DNA: TGTGCCTGGAGTGTATCCCGGACAGGGGGCTTTACTTTCTTT
CDR3 protein: CAWSVSRTGGFTFF

J gene: TRBJ2-1
CDR3 length: 16
V gene: TRBV6-1
D gene: TRBD1
CDR3 DNA: TGTGCCAGCAGTGATCCGGGGACAGGGATTTACAATGAGCAGTTCTTC
CDR3 protein: CASSDPGTGIYNEQFF

J gene: TRBJ2-1
CDR3 length: 14
V gene: TRBV30
D gene: TRBD2
CDR3 DNA: TGTGCCTGGAGTACTAGCGGGGCCTACAATGAGCAGTTCTTC
CDR3 protein: CAWSTSGAYNEQFF

J gene: TRBJ2-2
CDR3 length: 19
V gene: TRBV28
D gene: TRBD2
CDR3 DNA: TGTGCCAGCAGTTTATCGGGACTAGCGGGGGGTGCTTGGGCCGGGGAGCTGTTTTTT
CDR3 protein: CASSLSGLAGGAWAGELFF

J gene: TRBJ2-7
CDR3 length: 15
V gene: TRBV4-3
D gene: TRBD2
CDR3 DNA: TGCGCCAGCAGCCAAGAACTGGCGGGAGGTTACGAGCAGTACTTC
CDR3 protein: CASSQELAGGYEQYF

J gene: TRBJ1-2
CDR3 length: 14
V gene: TRBV7-9
D gene: -
CDR3 DNA: TGTGCCAGCAGCTTAGGAGACAGGAACTATGGCTACACCTTC
CDR3 protein: CASSLGDRNYGYTF

J gene: TRBJ2-1
CDR3 length: 17
V gene: TRBV7-9
D gene: -
CDR3 DNA: TGTGCCAGCAGCTTAAAGGGGAAGGTACCCTCCTACAATGAGCAGTTCTTC
CDR3 protein: CASSLKGKVPSYNEQFF

J gene: TRBJ1-1
CDR3 length: 15
V gene: TRBV10-3
D gene: -
CDR3 DNA: TGTGCCATCAGTGAGATAGACAGCCTGAACACTGAAGCTTTCTTT
CDR3 protein: CAISEIDSLNTEAFF

J gene: TRBJ1-1
CDR3 length: 15
V gene: TRBV6-6
D gene: -
CDR3 DNA: TGTGCCAGCAGTAGCCTCCCGATCATGAACACTGAAGCTTTCTTT
CDR3 protein: CASSSLPIMNTEAFF

J gene: TRBJ1-5
CDR3 length: 14
V gene: TRBV5-1
D gene: -
CDR3 DNA: TGCGCCAGCAGCTTGGTTGCGGGACGGCAGCCCCAGCATTTT
CDR3 protein: CASSLVAGRQPQHF

J gene: TRBJ1-2
CDR3 length: 15
V gene: TRBV7-3
D gene: -
CDR3 DNA: TGTGCCAGCAGCTCGAGCCGGGAGTCGGTGGGTGGCTACACCTTC
CDR3 protein: CASSSSRESVGGYTF

J gene: TRBJ1-1
CDR3 length: 12
V gene: TRBV10-1
D gene: -
CDR3 DNA: TGCGCCAGCAGTGAAGCAGGCACTGAAGCTTTCTTT
CDR3 protein: CASSEAGTEAFF

J gene: TRBJ1-5
CDR3 length: 13
V gene: TRBV15
D gene: -
CDR3 DNA: TGTGCCACCAGGAGGGTTGTCGGTCAGCCCCAGCATTTT
CDR3 protein: CATRRVVGQPQHF

J gene: TRBJ1-5
CDR3 length: 13
V gene: TRBV6-5
D gene: -
CDR3 DNA: TGTGCCAGCAGCAAACAGGGTAGACAGCCCCAGCATTTT
CDR3 protein: CASSKQGRQPQHF

J gene: TRBJ1-2
CDR3 length: 15
V gene: TRBV5-6
D gene: -
CDR3 DNA: TGTGCCAGCAGCTTGGCCCCAGGGGCCACGTCTGGCTACACCTTC
CDR3 protein: CASSLAPGATSGYTF

J gene: TRBJ1-6
CDR3 length: 14
V gene: TRBV30
D gene: -
CDR3 DNA: TGTGCCTGGAGTAGGGGAAACTATAATTCACCCCTCCACTTT
CDR3 protein: CAWSRGNYNSPLHF

J gene: TRBJ2-5
CDR3 length: 11
V gene: TRBV7-9
D gene: -
CDR3 DNA: TGTGCCAGCAGGAGTATGGAGACCCAGTACTTC
CDR3 protein: CASRSMETQYF

J gene: TRBJ1-1
CDR3 length: 14
V gene: TRBV9
D gene: TRBD1
CDR3 DNA: TGTGCCAGCAGCGCGTCCGGGACAGGGAGACAAGCTTTCTTT
CDR3 protein: CASSASGTGRQAFF

J gene: TRBJ2-5
CDR3 length: 12
V gene: TRBV6-5
D gene: TRBD1
CDR3 DNA: TGTGCCAGCGGGGACAGGGAAGAGACCCAGTACTTC
CDR3 protein: CASGDREETQYF

J gene: TRBJ1-3
CDR3 length: 14
V gene: TRBV5-6
D gene: -
CDR3 DNA: TGTGCCAGCAGCCGGGGGATTAGAGAATACACCATATATTTT
CDR3 protein: CASSRGIREYTIYF

J gene: TRBJ1-4
CDR3 length: 19
V gene: TRBV4-2
D gene: -
CDR3 DNA: TGTGCCAGCAGCCAAGACCGCGCGGGGGGTGGGGGAACTAATGAAAAACTGTTTTTT
CDR3 protein: CASSQDRAGGGGTNEKLFF

J gene: TRBJ2-2
CDR3 length: 19
V gene: TRBV7-9
D gene: TRBD2
CDR3 DNA: TGTGCCAGCACCCCAACCCGATTTGGGGGGAGGGAAAACACCGGGGAGCTGTTTTTT
CDR3 protein: CASTPTRFGGRENTGELFF

J gene: TRBJ1-2
CDR3 length: 13
V gene: TRBV5-1
D gene: -
CDR3 DNA: TGCGCCAGCAGCTTGCTCCAGGGCGACGGCTACACCTTC
CDR3 protein: CASSLLQGDGYTF

J gene: TRBJ2-3
CDR3 length: 16
V gene: TRBV7-2
D gene: -
CDR3 DNA: TGTGCCAGCAGCGGCCTAACAAGGGGGAGCACAGATACGCAGTATTTT
CDR3 protein: CASSGLTRGSTDTQYF

J gene: TRBJ1-1
CDR3 length: 15
V gene: TRBV29-1
D gene: TRBD1
CDR3 DNA: TGCAGCGTTGAAGATCAGGGGGCGCCAGGCACTGAAGCTTTCTTT
CDR3 protein: CSVEDQGAPGTEAFF

J gene: TRBJ2-7
CDR3 length: 12
V gene: TRBV5-1
D gene: TRBD1
CDR3 DNA: TGCGCCAGCAGCAATACAGGGGATGAGCAGTACTTC
CDR3 protein: CASSNTGDEQYF

J gene: TRBJ2-1
CDR3 length: 16
V gene: TRBV11-2
D gene: -
CDR3 DNA: TGTGCCAGCAGCTTAATGGGAAGGGGCATACTCAATGAGCAGTTCTTC
CDR3 protein: CASSLMGRGILNEQFF

J gene: TRBJ2-1
CDR3 length: 16
V gene: TRBV30
D gene: -
CDR3 DNA: TGTGCCTGGAGCCCTTATCTAGCCTTGTCCTACAATGAGCAGTTCTTC
CDR3 protein: CAWSPYLALSYNEQFF

J gene: TRBJ1-2
CDR3 length: 14
V gene: TRBV5-6
D gene: -
CDR3 DNA: TGTGCCAGCAGCTTGGGCCAGGGGAACTATGGCTACACCTTC
CDR3 protein: CASSLGQGNYGYTF

J gene: TRBJ2-7
CDR3 length: 11
V gene: TRBV30
D gene: -
CDR3 DNA: TGTGCCTGGAGTGGACAGGTGTACCTATACTTC
CDR3 protein: CAWSGQVYLYF

J gene: TRBJ2-2
CDR3 length: 19
V gene: TRBV7-9
D gene: TRBD2
CDR3 DNA: TGTGCCAGCAGCTTGGTTGGACTAGCGGCCCTGAGGAACGCCGGGGAGCTGTTTTTT
CDR3 protein: CASSLVGLAALRNAGELFF

J gene: TRBJ2-1
CDR3 length: 15
V gene: TRBV30
D gene: -
CDR3 DNA: TGTGCCTGGAAAGGAAGGAGAAGCTCCTACAATGAGCAGTTCTTC
CDR3 protein: CAWKGRRSSYNEQFF

J gene: TRBJ2-1
CDR3 length: 16
V gene: TRBV5-1
D gene: -
CDR3 DNA: TGCGCCAGCAGCTTCCTACTAGCCCTGTCTTACAATGAGCAGTTCTTC
CDR3 protein: CASSFLLALSYNEQFF

J gene: TRBJ2-4
CDR3 length: 15
V gene: TRBV11-3
D gene: TRBD1
CDR3 DNA: TGTGCCAGCAGCGCGCGCGGGACAGGAGAAAACATTCAGTACTTC
CDR3 protein: CASSARGTGENIQYF